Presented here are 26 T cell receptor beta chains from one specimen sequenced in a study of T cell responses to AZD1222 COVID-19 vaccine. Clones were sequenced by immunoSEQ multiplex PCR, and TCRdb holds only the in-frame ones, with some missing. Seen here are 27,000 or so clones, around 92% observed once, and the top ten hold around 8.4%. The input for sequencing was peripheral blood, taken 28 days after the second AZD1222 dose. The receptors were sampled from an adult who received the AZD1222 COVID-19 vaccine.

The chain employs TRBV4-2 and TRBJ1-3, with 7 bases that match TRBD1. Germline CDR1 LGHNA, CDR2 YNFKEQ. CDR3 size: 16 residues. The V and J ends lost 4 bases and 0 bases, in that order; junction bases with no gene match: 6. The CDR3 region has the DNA TGTGCCAGCAGCCCTACGGGACAGAGCTCTGGAAACACCATATATTTT. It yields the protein CASSPTGQSSGNTIYF.

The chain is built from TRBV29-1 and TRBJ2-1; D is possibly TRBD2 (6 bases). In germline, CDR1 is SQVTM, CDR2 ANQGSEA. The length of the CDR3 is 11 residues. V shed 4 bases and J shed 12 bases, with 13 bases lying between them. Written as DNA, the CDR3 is TGCAGCGTTGGATGGGAGGTAGGGCAGTTCTTC. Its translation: CSVGWEVGQFF.

CDR3 in DNA: TGTGCCAGCAGCTTTGGCCCTAGCGGGACAAACACCGGGGAGCTGTTTTTT. This gives the protein CASSFGPSGTNTGELFF. The chain carries TRBV5-5 and TRBJ2-2, with TRBD2 matching over 9 bases. This CDR3 has 17 residues. With V trimmed by 2 bases and J by 2 bases, 7 bases remained unmatched. Germline values: CDR1 SGHKS, CDR2 YYEKEE (reference sequence).

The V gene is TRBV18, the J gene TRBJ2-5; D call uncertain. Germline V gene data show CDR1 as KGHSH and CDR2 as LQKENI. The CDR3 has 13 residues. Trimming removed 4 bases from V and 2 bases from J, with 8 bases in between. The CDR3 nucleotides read TGTGCCAGCTCACTTTCAGGACAAGAGACCCAGTACTTC. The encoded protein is CASSLSGQETQYF.

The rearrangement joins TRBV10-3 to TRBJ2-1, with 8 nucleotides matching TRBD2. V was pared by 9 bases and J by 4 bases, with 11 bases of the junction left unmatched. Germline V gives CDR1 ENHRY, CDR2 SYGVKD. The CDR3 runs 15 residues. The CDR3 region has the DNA TGTGCCATGTCCCCTGGCGGGAGGACATACAATGAGCAGTTCTTC. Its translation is CAMSPGGRTYNEQFF.

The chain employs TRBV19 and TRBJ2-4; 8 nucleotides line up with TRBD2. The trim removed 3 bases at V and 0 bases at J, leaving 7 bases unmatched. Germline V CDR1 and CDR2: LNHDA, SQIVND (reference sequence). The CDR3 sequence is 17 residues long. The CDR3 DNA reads TGTGCCAGTAGTATCACGGGGACTAGTATAGCCAAAAACATTCAGTACTTC. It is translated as CASSITGTSIAKNIQYF.

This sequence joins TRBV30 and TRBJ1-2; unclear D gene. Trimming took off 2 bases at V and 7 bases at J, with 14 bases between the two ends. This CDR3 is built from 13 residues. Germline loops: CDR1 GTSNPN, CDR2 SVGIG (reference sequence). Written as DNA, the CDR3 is TGTGCCTGGAGTAGAGCCCAACGTCTTGGCTACACCTTC. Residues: CAWSRAQRLGYTF. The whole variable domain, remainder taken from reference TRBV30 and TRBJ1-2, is SQTIHQWPATLVQPVGSPLSLECTVEGTSNPNLYWYRQAAGRGLQLLFYSVGIGQISSEVPQNLSASRPQDRQFILSSKKLLLSDSGFYLCAWSRAQRLGYTFGSGTRLTVV.

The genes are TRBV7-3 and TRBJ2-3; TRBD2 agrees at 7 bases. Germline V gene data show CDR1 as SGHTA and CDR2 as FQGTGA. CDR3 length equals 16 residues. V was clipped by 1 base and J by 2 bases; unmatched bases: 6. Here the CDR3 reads CASSLMSSGHTDTQYF. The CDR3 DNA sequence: TGTGCCAGCAGCTTAATGTCTAGCGGCCACACAGATACGCAGTATTTT.

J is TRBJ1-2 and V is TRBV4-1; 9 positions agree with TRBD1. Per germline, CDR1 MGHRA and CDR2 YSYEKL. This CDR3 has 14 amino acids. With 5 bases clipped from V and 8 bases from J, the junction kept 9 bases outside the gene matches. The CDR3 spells CASSTGTGNQGYTF. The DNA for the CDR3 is TGCGCCAGCAGCACGGGGACAGGGAACCAGGGCTACACCTTC.

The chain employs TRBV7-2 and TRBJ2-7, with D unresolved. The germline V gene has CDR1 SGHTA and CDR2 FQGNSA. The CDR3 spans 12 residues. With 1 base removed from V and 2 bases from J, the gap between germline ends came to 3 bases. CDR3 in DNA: TGTGCCAGCAGCTTAGGCACCTACGAGCAGTACTTC. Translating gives CASSLGTYEQYF.

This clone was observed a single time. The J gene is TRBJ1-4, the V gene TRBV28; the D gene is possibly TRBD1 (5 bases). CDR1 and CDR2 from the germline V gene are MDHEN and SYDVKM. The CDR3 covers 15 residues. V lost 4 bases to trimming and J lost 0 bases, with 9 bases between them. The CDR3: CASSYRTTTNEKLFF. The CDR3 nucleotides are TGTGCCAGCAGTTACAGGACAACAACTAATGAAAAACTGTTTTTT.

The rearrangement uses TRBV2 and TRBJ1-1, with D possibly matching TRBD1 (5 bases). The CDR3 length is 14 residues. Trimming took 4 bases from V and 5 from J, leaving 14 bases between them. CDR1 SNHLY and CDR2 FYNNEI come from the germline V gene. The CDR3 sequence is CASSGQLIRTEAFF. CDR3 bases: TGTGCCAGCAGTGGACAGCTCATCCGGACTGAAGCTTTCTTT.

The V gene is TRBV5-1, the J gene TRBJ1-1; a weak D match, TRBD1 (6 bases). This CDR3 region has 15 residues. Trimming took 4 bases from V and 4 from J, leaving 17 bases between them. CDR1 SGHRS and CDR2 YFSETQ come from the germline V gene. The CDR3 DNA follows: TGCGCCAGCAGCAGAGAAGGGGGTCCGGCCACTGAAGCTTTCTTT. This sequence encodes CASSREGGPATEAFF. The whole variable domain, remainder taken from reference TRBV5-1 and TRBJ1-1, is KAGVTQTPRYLIKTRGQQVTLSCSPISGHRSVSWYQQTPGQGLQFLFEYFSETQRNKGNFPGRFSGRQFSNSRSEMNVSTLELGDSALYLCASSREGGPATEAFFGQGTRLTVV.

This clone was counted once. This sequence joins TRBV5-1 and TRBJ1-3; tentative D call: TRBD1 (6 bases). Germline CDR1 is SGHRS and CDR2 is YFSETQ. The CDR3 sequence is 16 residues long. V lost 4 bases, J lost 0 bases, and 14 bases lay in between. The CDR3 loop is CASSLMGADSGNTIYF. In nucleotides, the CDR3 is TGCGCCAGCAGCCTGATGGGGGCCGACTCTGGAAACACCATATATTTT.

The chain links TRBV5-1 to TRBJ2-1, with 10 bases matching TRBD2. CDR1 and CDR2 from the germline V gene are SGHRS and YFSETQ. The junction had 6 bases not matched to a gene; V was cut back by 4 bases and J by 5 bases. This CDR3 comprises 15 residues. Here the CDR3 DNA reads TGCGCCAGCAGCGGAGGGACTAGCGACGACAATGAGCAGTTCTTC. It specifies CASSGGTSDDNEQFF.

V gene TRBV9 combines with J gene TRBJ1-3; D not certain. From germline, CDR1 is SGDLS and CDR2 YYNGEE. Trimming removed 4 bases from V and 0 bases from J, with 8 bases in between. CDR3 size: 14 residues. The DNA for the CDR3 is TGTGCCAGCAGCCCCCAAGTCTCTGGAAACACCATATATTTT. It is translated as CASSPQVSGNTIYF.

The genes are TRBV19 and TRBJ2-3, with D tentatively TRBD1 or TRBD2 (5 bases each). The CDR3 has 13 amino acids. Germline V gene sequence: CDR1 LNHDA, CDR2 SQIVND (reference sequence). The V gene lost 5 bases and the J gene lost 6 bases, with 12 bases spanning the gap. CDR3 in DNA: TGTGCCAGTAGTCGGGGCTTTGGGGATACGCAGTATTTT. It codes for CASSRGFGDTQYF.

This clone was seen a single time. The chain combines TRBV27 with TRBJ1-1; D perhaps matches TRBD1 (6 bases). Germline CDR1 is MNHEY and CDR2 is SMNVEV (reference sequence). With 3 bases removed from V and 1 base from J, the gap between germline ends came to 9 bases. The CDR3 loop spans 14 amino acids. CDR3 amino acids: CASSLFRGNTEAFF. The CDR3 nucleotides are TGTGCCAGCAGTTTGTTCAGGGGGAACACTGAAGCTTTCTTT.

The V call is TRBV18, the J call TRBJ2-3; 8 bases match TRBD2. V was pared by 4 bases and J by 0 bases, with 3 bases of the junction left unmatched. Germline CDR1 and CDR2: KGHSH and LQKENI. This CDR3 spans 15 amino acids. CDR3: CASSRPSGSTDTQYF. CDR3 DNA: TGTGCCAGCTCACGTCCTAGCGGGAGCACAGATACGCAGTATTTT.

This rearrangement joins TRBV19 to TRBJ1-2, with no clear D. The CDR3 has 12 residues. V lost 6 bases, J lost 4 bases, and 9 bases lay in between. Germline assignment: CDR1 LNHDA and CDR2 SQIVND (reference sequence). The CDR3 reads CASSPDPYGYTF. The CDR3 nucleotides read TGTGCCAGTAGCCCCGACCCCTATGGCTACACCTTC.

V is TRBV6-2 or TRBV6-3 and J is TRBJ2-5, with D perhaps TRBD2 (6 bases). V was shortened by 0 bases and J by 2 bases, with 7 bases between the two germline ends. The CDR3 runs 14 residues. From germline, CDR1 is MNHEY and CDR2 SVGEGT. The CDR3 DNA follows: TGTGCCAGCAGTTACTCGGGGACTCAAGAGACCCAGTACTTC. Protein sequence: CASSYSGTQETQYF.

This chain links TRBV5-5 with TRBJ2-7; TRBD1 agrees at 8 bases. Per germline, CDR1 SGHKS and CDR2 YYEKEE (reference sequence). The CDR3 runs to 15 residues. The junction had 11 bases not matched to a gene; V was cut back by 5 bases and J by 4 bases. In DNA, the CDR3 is TGTGCCAGCAGTCAGACAGGGGTATCCCGTTACGAGCAGTACTTC. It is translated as CASSQTGVSRYEQYF.

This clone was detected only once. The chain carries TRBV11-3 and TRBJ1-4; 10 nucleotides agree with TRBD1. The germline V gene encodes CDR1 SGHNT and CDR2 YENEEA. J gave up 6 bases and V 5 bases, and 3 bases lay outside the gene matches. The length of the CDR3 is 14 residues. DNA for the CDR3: TGTGCCAGCAGCCCCGGGACAGGGGATGAAAAACTGTTTTTT. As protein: CASSPGTGDEKLFF.

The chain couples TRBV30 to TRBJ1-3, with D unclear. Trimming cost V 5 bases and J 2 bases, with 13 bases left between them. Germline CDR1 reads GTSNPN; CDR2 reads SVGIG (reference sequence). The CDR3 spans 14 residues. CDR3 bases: TGTGCCTGGGGGCGGGCCAAGACTGGAAACACCATATATTTT. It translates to CAWGRAKTGNTIYF.

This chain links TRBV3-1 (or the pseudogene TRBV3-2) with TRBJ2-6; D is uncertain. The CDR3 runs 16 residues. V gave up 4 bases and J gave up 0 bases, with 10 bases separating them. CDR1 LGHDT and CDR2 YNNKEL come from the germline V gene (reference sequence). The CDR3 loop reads CASSLTALSGANVLTF. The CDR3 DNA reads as TGTGCCAGCAGCCTGACCGCACTCTCTGGGGCCAACGTCCTGACTTTC.

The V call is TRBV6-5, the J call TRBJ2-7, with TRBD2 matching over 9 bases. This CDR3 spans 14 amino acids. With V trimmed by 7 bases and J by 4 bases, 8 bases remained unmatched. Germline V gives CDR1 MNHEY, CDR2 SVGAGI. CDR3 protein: CASKWRGGRYEQYF. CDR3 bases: TGTGCCAGCAAGTGGCGGGGGGGCCGATACGAGCAGTACTTC.